What follows describes a single T cell receptor beta chain. Its antigen specificity is not known. There are no base qualities to consult, and no much larger clone falls within one base. The Qiagen DNeasy kit was used to extract genomic DNA from unsorted PBMCs and from the negatively selected CD4+ and CD8+ fractions. Using primers that anneal to V and J segments, immunoSEQ multiplex PCR amplified the TCR beta CDR3 regions. A synthetic immune receptor repertoire was used to minimize amplification bias, and any residual bias was removed computationally once sequencing was done. Concerning the study's data processing: Custom Python scripts were used to quantify repertoire diversity as the Shannon entropy index. The unsorted, CD4+ and CD8+ repertoires were each analyzed separately, with the exception of combined analyses, where CD4+ and CD8+ sequences were merged in silico. A clone was considered expanded if an increase in frequency of at least 2-fold after treatment relative to C1D1 was found, and a pseudocount of 0.5 was applied to clones undetected at baseline. Singleton clones were defined as clones with 0 or 1 copy at C1D1, and non-singleton clones were defined as clones with 2 or more copies. Clones expanded in unsorted samples were assigned a CD4+, CD8+ or unknown annotation through matching of protein sequences in sorted samples from the same patient. Wilcoxon tests on paired samples were used to test changes in diversity from C1D1 to C4D1. The clones in this table, taken by TCRdb from immuneACCESS, are in-frame only. Not every clone is retained; where verified, under half of the shortfall comes from an unresolved V gene, and the cause of the rest is unknown. The DNA gave D and trimming, while V, J and clone size come from that table. The sample yields 84,000 or so clones; nearly 95% were counted once. The ten biggest clones cover 2.6% of the sample.

The entry originates in a study of PD-1 blockade in classical Hodgkin lymphoma (TCRdb year 2020). Looking at the study overall: Nivolumab dosing was 3 mg/kg intravenously every 2 weeks, continuing until either disease progression or unacceptable toxicity. A peripheral blood immune signature of response to PD-1 blockade in classical Hodgkin lymphoma was defined using TCR beta sequencing and CyTOF. What the study reported, not specific to this receptor: Patients starting nivolumab less than 1 year after ASCT had lower diversity and were excluded from later analyses to avoid confounding by immune reconstitution. Baseline diversity similar to that of newly diagnosed patients was observed in trial patients achieving complete response, whereas significantly lower diversity was observed in partial responders and progressors. CD4+ but not CD8+ TCR diversity rose significantly by C4D1 (p=0.0027 vs p=0.16), most apparent in complete responders (p=0.02). The study was restricted to a single clinical trial cohort, and the causes of repertoire differences, possibly disease activity or prior therapy, were left undefined. Baseline TCR diversity was reported to be lower in newly diagnosed patients than in healthy donors and to be lower still in relapsed/refractory patients.

Taken with the paper, the label for time point translates to: cycle 2 day 1 (C2D1) of nivolumab. Every trial patient had relapsed after autologous stem cell transplantation, and cohorts A, B and C differed in prior brentuximab vedotin exposure. The trial cohort was composed of approximately 60 patients with relapsed/refractory classical Hodgkin lymphoma, for whom complete response, partial response or progressive disease was recorded as best overall response. In the multi-cohort phase II CheckMate 205 trial, trial patients received single-agent nivolumab. An independent review committee assessed best overall response using the 2007 International Working Group response criteria. Trial PBMCs were collected immediately before nivolumab initiation (C1D1) and during therapy at cycle 2 day 1 and cycle 4 day 1. Peripheral blood was collected in 8 mL Vacutainer Cell Preparation Tubes, from which PBMCs were isolated by centrifugation and then cryopreserved.

This sample comprised peripheral blood mononuclear cells (PBMCs), obtained before the second cycle of nivolumab. The TCR originated in a human donor with classical Hodgkin lymphoma.

The CDR3: CASSSETRPETQYF. The sequence in DNA is TGTGCCAGCAGCTCAGAGACTAGGCCAGAGACCCAGTACTTC. The chain couples TRBV7-9 to TRBJ2-5, and TRBD2 may be the D gene, going by 6 matching bases. The CDR3 runs 14 amino acids, cysteine and phenylalanine included. The only DNA kept is the CDR3, 42 bases in frame from the first base. At the junction V is shortened by 4 bases and J by 4 bases, with 13 bases in between. The germline V gene (reference sequence) specifies SEHNR as CDR1 and FQNEAQ as CDR2.